Below, 4 T cell receptor beta chains from the same sample are listed, as sequenced in a study of shared clonotypes between healthy human individuals (dated by TCRdb to the early 2020s). Library creation used the immunoSEQ multiplex PCR assay. TCRdb provides this immuneACCESS table in a form limited to in-frame rearrangements. Some clones are lacking; in checked studies, under half of them reflect an unresolved V gene, and why the rest are absent is not known. Counted in this sample were about 1,900,000 clones; about 95% of them appeared once. The biggest ten clones account for approximately 1.2% of the sample. CD8 naive samples consisted of CD45RO-negative cells that were positively selected for CCR7, yielding a CD45RA+CCR7+ population without TemRA cells. Sequenced: naive CD8+ T cells sorted from blood. The label giving this sample's cell subset or site can be read as: CD45RA+CCR7+. The source of these receptors is a man between 18 and 35 years old in good health.

A note on this clone: Other DNA variants within this sample encode the same CDR3. The V gene is TRBV5-6, the J gene TRBJ1-3, with a tentative D call TRBD1 (5 bases). CDR1 SGHDT and CDR2 YYEEEE come from the germline V gene. The CDR3 has 14 amino acids. V was trimmed by 2 bases and J by 2 bases, leaving 8 bases between them. Here the CDR3 reads CASSFQGAGNTIYF. CDR3 bases: TGTGCCAGCAGCTTCCAAGGGGCTGGAAACACCATATATTTT.

This chain uses TRBV13 with TRBJ1-4; D is unclear. Trimming shortened V by 5 bases and J by 12 bases, and 16 bases separated the two germline ends. The germline V gene encodes CDR1 PRHDT and CDR2 FYEKMQ (reference sequence). The CDR3 totals 13 residues. CDR3 residues: CASSPGAGEELFF. CDR3 in DNA: TGTGCCAGCAGCCCAGGCGCTGGGGAGGAACTGTTTTTT.

This chain joins TRBV5-1 and TRBJ1-1; possible D gene TRBD1, 6 bases. This CDR3 contains 12 residues. CDR1 and CDR2 (germline): SGHRS, YFSETQ. CDR3 protein: CASQGLNTEAFF. The CDR3 coding sequence is TGCGCGAGTCAGGGGCTGAACACTGAAGCTTTCTTT.

This clone has just one count. The chain uses TRBV6-6 and TRBJ2-2; 8 nucleotides match TRBD2. J lost 7 bases, V lost 0 bases, and 7 bases had no gene match. The length of the CDR3 is 16 residues. Looked up from germline, CDR1 is MNHNY and CDR2 is SVGAGI (reference sequence). The CDR3 reads CASSYSVTSVDGELFF. The CDR3 nucleotides are TGTGCCAGCAGTTACTCAGTGACTAGCGTTGACGGGGAGCTGTTTTTT.